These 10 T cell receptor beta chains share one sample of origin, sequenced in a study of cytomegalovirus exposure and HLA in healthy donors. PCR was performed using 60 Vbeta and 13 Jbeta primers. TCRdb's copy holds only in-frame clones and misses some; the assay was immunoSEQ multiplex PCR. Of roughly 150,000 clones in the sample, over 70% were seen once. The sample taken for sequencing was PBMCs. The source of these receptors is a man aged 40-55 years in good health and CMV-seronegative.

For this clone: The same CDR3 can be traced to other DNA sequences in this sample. CDR3 region: CAWSPEETQYF. CDR3 in DNA: TGTGCCTGGAGTCCCGAAGAGACCCAGTACTTC. The gene calls are TRBV30 and TRBJ2-5; unclear D gene. V lost 2 bases and J lost 3, with 4 bases in between. This CDR3 is 11 amino acids long. CDR1 is GTSNPN and CDR2 is SVGIG in the germline V gene (reference sequence).

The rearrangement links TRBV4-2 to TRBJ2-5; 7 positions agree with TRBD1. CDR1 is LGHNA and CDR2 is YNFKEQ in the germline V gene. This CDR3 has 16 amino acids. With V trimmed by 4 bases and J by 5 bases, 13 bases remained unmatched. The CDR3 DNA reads TGTGCCAGCAGCCCAGGACAGGAGACCTTCGTTGAGACCCAGTACTTC. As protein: CASSPGQETFVETQYF.

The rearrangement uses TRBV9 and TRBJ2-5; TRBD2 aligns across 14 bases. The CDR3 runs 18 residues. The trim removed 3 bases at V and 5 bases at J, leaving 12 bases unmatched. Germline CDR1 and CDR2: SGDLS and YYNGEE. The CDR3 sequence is CASSAIPTSGGDKETQYF. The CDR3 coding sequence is TGTGCCAGCAGCGCCATCCCGACTAGCGGGGGGGACAAGGAGACCCAGTACTTC.

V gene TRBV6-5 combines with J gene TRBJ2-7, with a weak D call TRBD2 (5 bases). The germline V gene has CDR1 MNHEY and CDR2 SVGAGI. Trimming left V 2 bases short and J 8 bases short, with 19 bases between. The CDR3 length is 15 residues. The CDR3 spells CASSYNVGRGLKQYF. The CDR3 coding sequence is TGTGCCAGCAGTTACAATGTTGGCCGAGGGCTTAAGCAGTACTTC.

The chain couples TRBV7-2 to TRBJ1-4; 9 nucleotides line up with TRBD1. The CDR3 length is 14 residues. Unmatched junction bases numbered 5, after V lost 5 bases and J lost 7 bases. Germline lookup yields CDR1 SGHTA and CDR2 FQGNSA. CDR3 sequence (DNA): TGTGCCAGCAGCCCGGACAGGGGCGGTGAAAAACTGTTTTTT. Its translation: CASSPDRGGEKLFF.

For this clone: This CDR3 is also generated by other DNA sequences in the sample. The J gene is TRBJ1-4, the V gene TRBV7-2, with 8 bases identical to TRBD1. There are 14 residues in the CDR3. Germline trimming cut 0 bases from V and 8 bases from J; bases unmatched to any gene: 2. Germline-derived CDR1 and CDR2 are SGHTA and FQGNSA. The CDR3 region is CASSLAAGGEKLFF. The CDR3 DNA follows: TGTGCCAGCAGCTTAGCGGCAGGGGGCGAAAAACTGTTTTTT.

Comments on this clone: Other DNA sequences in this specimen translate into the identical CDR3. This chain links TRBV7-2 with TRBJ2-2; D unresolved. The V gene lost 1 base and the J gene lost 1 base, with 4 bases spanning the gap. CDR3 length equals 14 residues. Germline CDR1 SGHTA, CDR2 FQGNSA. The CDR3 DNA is TGTGCCAGCAGCTTAGGACAGAACACCGGGGAGCTGTTTTTT. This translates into CASSLGQNTGELFF.

CDR3: CASSVRPRGDEKLFF. The CDR3 DNA follows: TGTGCCAGCAGCGTAAGGCCTCGGGGGGATGAAAAACTGTTTTTT. V and J are TRBV9 and TRBJ1-4, with D possibly being TRBD1 (5 bases). The CDR3 is 15 residues long. Trimming took 1 base from V and 6 from J, leaving 13 bases between them. Per the germline V gene, CDR1 is SGDLS and CDR2 is YYNGEE.

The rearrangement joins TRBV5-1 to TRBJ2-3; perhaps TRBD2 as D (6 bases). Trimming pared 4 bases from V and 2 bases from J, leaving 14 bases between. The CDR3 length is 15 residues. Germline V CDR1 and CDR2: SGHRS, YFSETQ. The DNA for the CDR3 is TGCGCCAGCAGCCCCCCGCCGCGGGACACAGATACGCAGTATTTT. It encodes CASSPPPRDTDTQYF.

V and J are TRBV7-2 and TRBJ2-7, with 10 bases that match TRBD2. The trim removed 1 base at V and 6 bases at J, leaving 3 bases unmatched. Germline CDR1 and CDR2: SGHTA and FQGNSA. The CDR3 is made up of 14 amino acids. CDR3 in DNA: TGTGCCAGCAGCTTAGGTCTAGCGGGGGTCGAGCAGTACTTC. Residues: CASSLGLAGVEQYF.